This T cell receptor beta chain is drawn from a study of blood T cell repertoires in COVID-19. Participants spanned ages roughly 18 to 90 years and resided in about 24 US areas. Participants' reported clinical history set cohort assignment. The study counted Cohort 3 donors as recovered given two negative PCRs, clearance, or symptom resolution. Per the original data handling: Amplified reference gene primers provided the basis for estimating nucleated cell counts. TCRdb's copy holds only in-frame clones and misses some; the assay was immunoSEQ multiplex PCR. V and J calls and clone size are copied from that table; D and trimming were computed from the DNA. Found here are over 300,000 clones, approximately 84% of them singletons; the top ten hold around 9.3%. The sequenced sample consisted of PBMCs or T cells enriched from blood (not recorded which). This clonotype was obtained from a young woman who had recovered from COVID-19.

CDR3 in DNA: TGTGCCAGCAGTGACGGACAGGGGCGGGAAGCTTTCTTT. This gives the protein CASSDGQGREAFF. The chain has TRBV7-8 and TRBJ1-1, with TRBD1 matching 9 bases. There are 13 residues in the CDR3. V lost 6 bases and J lost 8; bases outside the gene matches: 7. Looked up from germline, CDR1 is SGHVS and CDR2 is FQNEAQ.